This TCR beta chain was retrieved from a study of T-cell reconstitution after alpha-beta-depleted transplantation in children. TCRbeta library preparation incorporated unique molecular identifiers. TCRdb re-derived calls from the PCR reads in MiXCR, one entry per CDR3 protein. The sample has roughly 170,000 distinct CDR3 sequences, about 6.4% seen once; the top ten hold roughly 3%. This clonotype has a count of ten or more. CDR3 size: 13 residues. CDR1 is SGHAT and CDR2 is FQNNGV in the germline V gene. Trimming stripped 3 bases from V and 5 bases from J, with 10 bases between. This clonotype was sampled from a human donor who donated a stem cell graft to a child with Wiskott-Aldrich syndrome. This rearrangement joins TRBV11-2 to TRBJ1-1, with D perhaps matching TRBD1 (5 bases). Sample: PBMCs from the stem cell graft donor, taken from the stem cell graft. This chain's CDR3 is CASSFGAGTEAFF. The CDR3 coding sequence is TGTGCCAGCAGCTTTGGGGCTGGAACTGAAGCTTTCTTT.